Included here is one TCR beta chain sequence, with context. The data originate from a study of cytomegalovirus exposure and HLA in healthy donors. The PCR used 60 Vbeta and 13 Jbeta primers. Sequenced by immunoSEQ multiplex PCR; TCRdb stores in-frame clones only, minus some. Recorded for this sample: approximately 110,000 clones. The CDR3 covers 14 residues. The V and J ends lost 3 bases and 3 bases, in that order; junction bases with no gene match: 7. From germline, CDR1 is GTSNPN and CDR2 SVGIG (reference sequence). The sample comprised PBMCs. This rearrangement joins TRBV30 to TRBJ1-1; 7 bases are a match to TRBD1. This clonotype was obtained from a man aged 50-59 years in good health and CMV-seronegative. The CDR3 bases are TGTGCCTGGAGACCGGTAGACAGGGACACTGAAGCTTTCTTT. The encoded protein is CAWRPVDRDTEAFF.